A single sample gave rise to the 25 T cell receptor beta chains below, sequenced in a study of blood T cell repertoires in COVID-19. The table came from immunoSEQ multiplex PCR; TCRdb's copy has only in-frame clones and leaves some out. The repertoire holds over 200,000 clones, with roughly 76% as singletons. Source material: peripheral blood. The receptors shown here come from a human donor in a cohort sampled during active COVID-19.

As concerns this clone: Different DNA sequences within this sample yield the same CDR3. The chain carries TRBV9 and TRBJ2-7; 11 nucleotides line up with TRBD2. This CDR3 comprises 14 residues. Germline CDR1 is SGDLS and CDR2 is YYNGEE. Trimming cost V 0 bases and J 4 bases; bases outside gene matches: 0. DNA for the CDR3: TGTGCCAGCAGCGTAGGGACTAGCGGGTACGAGCAGTACTTC. It yields the protein CASSVGTSGYEQYF.

The chain is built from TRBV3-1 (or the pseudogene TRBV3-2) and TRBJ2-1; 7 nucleotides align to TRBD1. The CDR3 has 15 residues. The junction had 7 bases not matched to a gene; V was cut back by 5 bases and J by 3 bases. Per germline, CDR1 LGHDT and CDR2 YNNKEL (reference sequence). CDR3 DNA: TGTGCCAGCAGCTTCCGGGACAGTATCTACAATGAGCAGTTCTTC. Translating gives CASSFRDSIYNEQFF.

This clone was counted a few times. V is TRBV28 and J is TRBJ1-1, with D perhaps matching TRBD1 (5 bases). Trimming cost V 2 bases and J 6 bases, with 19 bases left between them. Looked up from germline, CDR1 is MDHEN and CDR2 is SYDVKM. The CDR3 covers 16 residues. CDR3 nucleotides: TGTGCCAGCAGTTTAACCCAGGGCATTGGTGGAGCTGAAGCTTTCTTT. It yields the protein CASSLTQGIGGAEAFF.

The rearrangement uses TRBV30 and TRBJ2-7; 9 bases align to TRBD1. The CDR3 runs to 15 residues. CDR1 GTSNPN and CDR2 SVGIG come from the germline V gene (reference sequence). After removal of 2 bases from V and 0 bases from J, the junction contained 5 bases not matched to a gene. The DNA for the CDR3 is TGTGCCTGGAGTAAGGGACAGGGCTTCTCCTACGAGCAGTACTTC. It encodes CAWSKGQGFSYEQYF. The entire variable domain, with the rest obtained from reference TRBV30 and TRBJ2-7, is as follows: SQTIHQWPATLVQPVGSPLSLECTVEGTSNPNLYWYRQAAGRGLQLLFYSVGIGQISSEVPQNLSASRPQDRQFILSSKKLLLSDSGFYLCAWSKGQGFSYEQYFGPGTRLTVT.

This clone was detected only once. The chain carries TRBV9 and TRBJ2-1; 10 nucleotides agree with TRBD2. Germline CDR1 reads SGDLS; CDR2 reads YYNGEE. The V and J ends lost 0 bases and 3 bases, in that order; junction bases with no gene match: 3. The CDR3 runs 16 residues. The CDR3 DNA reads as TGTGCCAGCAGCGTAGAAGCTAGCGGGAGCTACAATGAGCAGTTCTTC. Translating it yields CASSVEASGSYNEQFF.

This chain uses TRBV9 with TRBJ1-2; TRBD1 might be the D (5 bases). V was shortened by 0 bases and J by 4 bases, with 13 bases between the two germline ends. Germline V CDR1 and CDR2: SGDLS, YYNGEE. CDR3 size: 15 residues. The CDR3 nucleotides are TGTGCCAGCAGCGTAGAAGCAGGGATACTCTATGGCTACACCTTC. Protein product: CASSVEAGILYGYTF. The variable domain in full, completed from reference TRBV9 and TRBJ1-2, reads DSGVTQTPKHLITATGQRVTLRCSPRSGDLSVYWYQQSLDQGLQFLIQYYNGEERAKGNILERFSAQQFPDLHSELNLSSLELGDSALYFCASSVEAGILYGYTFGSGTRLTVV.

The rearrangement links TRBV7-9 to TRBJ1-2; 8 bases match TRBD1. Germline V CDR1 and CDR2: SEHNR, FQNEAQ (reference sequence). The length of the CDR3 is 14 residues. J gave up 2 bases and V 6 bases, and 5 bases lay outside the gene matches. In DNA form, the CDR3 reads TGTGCCAGCAGACACAGGGGGACGAACTATGGCTACACCTTC. It is translated as CASRHRGTNYGYTF.

The J gene is TRBJ1-1, the V gene TRBV2; D remains unclear. The CDR3 sequence is 13 residues long. Germline CDR1 is SNHLY and CDR2 is FYNNEI. V was shortened by 3 bases and J by 4 bases, with 9 bases between the two germline ends. CDR3 DNA sequence: TGTGCCAGCAGTGACCAGGCCGGCACTGAAGCTTTCTTT. Its protein product is CASSDQAGTEAFF.

The rearrangement joins TRBV28 to TRBJ1-1; D may be TRBD1 (6 bases). This CDR3 is built from 11 residues. Germline V gene lookup returns CDR1 MDHEN and CDR2 SYDVKM. The V end was cut by 5 bases, the J end by 9 bases, with 10 bases between. This chain's CDR3 is CASSARDKAFF. The CDR3 DNA reads TGTGCCAGCAGTGCACGGGACAAAGCTTTCTTT.

In nucleotides, the CDR3 is TGTGCCAGCAGCGGTTCCGGGACAGGGGGCACTGAAGCTTTCTTT. It translates to CASSGSGTGGTEAFF. The chain joins TRBV7-2 to TRBJ1-1, with 11 nucleotides matching TRBD1. CDR1 is SGHTA, CDR2 FQGNSA, per germline. This CDR3 region has 15 residues. J gave up 4 bases and V 5 bases, and 6 bases lay outside the gene matches.

This rearrangement joins TRBV9 to TRBJ1-4, with 7 bases matching TRBD1. Per the germline V gene, CDR1 is SGDLS and CDR2 is YYNGEE. J gave up 5 bases and V 4 bases, and 14 bases lay outside the gene matches. The CDR3 extends over 17 amino acids. CDR3 sequence (DNA): TGTGCCAGCAGCCAAAGCCACGGGGGCAGGGGGAATGAAAAACTGTTTTTT. It codes for CASSQSHGGRGNEKLFF.

V is TRBV27 and J is TRBJ2-7; 11 bases are shared with TRBD2. Germline V gene sequence: CDR1 MNHEY, CDR2 SMNVEV (reference sequence). The CDR3 is made up of 12 amino acids. The J segment lost 4 bases and the V segment lost 10 bases, leaving 3 bases of the junction unmatched. DNA for the CDR3: TGTGCCACGACTAGCGGGACGTACGAGCAGTACTTC. Translation gives CATTSGTYEQYF.

This clone was recorded only once. The chain couples TRBV27 to TRBJ2-7; 10 bases are shared with TRBD1. The CDR3 length is 14 residues. The V gene's germline CDR1 is MNHEY and CDR2 SMNVEV (reference sequence). The trim removed 6 bases at V and 3 bases at J, leaving 5 bases unmatched. The CDR3 spells CASREGQGNYEQYF. CDR3 DNA: TGTGCCAGCAGGGAGGGACAGGGGAACTACGAGCAGTACTTC.

V and J are TRBV7-3 and TRBJ1-2, with 9 bases aligning to TRBD1. The length of the CDR3 is 15 residues. Germline lookup yields CDR1 SGHTA and CDR2 FQGTGA. Losses at the gene ends were 5 bases for V and 4 bases for J; bases not matched to a gene: 8. Here the CDR3 DNA reads TGTGCCAGCAGCCCACGGGGGGACAGGGCCTATGGCTACACCTTC. Protein: CASSPRGDRAYGYTF.

This clone was picked up a small number of times. The DNA of the CDR3 is TGTGCCAGCAGCCCTGTGACTAGCTCCTACGAGCAGTACTTC. Protein: CASSPVTSSYEQYF. The chain couples TRBV7-2 to TRBJ2-7; a weak D match, TRBD2 (6 bases). Germline V gene sequence: CDR1 SGHTA, CDR2 FQGNSA. The CDR3 has 14 residues. V was trimmed by 5 bases and J by 0 bases, leaving 11 bases between them.

For this clone: Sequence at one end of the junction differs from germline and may be a read error. V gene TRBV9 combines with J gene TRBJ2-7; 7 bases line up with TRBD2. Germline V gene data show CDR1 as SGDLS and CDR2 as YYNGEE. CDR3 length equals 14 residues. This CDR3 reads CASGVGGREYEQYF. The CDR3 coding sequence is TGTGCCAGCGGCGTCGGCGGGAGAGAGTACGAGCAGTACTTC.

The V call is TRBV5-1, the J call TRBJ2-7; TRBD1 is a possible D gene (6 bases). Germline-derived CDR1 and CDR2 are SGHRS and YFSETQ. This CDR3 comprises 14 residues. Trimming cost V 1 base and J 1 base, with 9 bases left between them. CDR3 sequence reads: CASSLQGPSYEQYF. The DNA of the CDR3 is TGCGCCAGCAGCTTGCAGGGGCCTTCCTACGAGCAGTACTTC.

J is TRBJ2-5 and V is TRBV7-9, with TRBD2 matching 15 bases. The germline gives CDR1 SEHNR, CDR2 FQNEAQ (reference sequence). Unmatched junction bases numbered 8, after V lost 4 bases and J lost 5 bases. This CDR3 contains 17 residues. CDR3 bases: TGTGCCAGCAGCTACGGGACTAGCGGGAGGTCCCACGAGACCCAGTACTTC. Translating it yields CASSYGTSGRSHETQYF.

Here the CDR3 DNA reads TGTGCCAGCAGCGTCAGGGGTTATGACTACGAGCAGTACTTC. This sequence encodes CASSVRGYDYEQYF. The V call is TRBV7-2, the J call TRBJ2-7, with D possibly being TRBD1 (6 bases). Germline V lookup: CDR1 SGHTA, CDR2 FQGNSA. There are 14 residues in the CDR3. Trimming took 5 bases from V and 3 from J, leaving 14 bases between them.

The rearrangement links TRBV12-5 to TRBJ2-3; D uncertain. Germline CDR1 reads LGHNT; CDR2 reads FRNRAP. CDR3 size: 11 residues. Trimming removed 6 bases from V and 2 bases from J, with 3 bases in between. The CDR3 sequence: CASGHTDTQYF. DNA for the CDR3: TGTGCTAGTGGCCACACAGATACGCAGTATTTT.

The chain employs TRBV15 and TRBJ1-1; the D gene is possibly TRBD1 (5 bases). Germline V gives CDR1 LNHNV, CDR2 YYDKDF (reference sequence). The V and J ends lost 0 bases and 0 bases respectively, with 8 bases between them. The CDR3 is 15 amino acids. The CDR3 protein is CATSREGLLNTEAFF. DNA for the CDR3: TGTGCCACCAGCAGAGAGGGACTCTTGAACACTGAAGCTTTCTTT.

This clone showed up just once. The chain uses TRBV4-2 and TRBJ2-5, with D tentatively TRBD2 (6 bases). Germline CDR1 is LGHNA and CDR2 is YNFKEQ. The CDR3 contains 15 residues. The ends were cut back, 1 base at V and 1 base at J, with 10 bases in the middle. The CDR3 bases are TGTGCCAGCAGCCAAGGCCAGCGGGCCCAAGAGACCCAGTACTTC. Its translation: CASSQGQRAQETQYF.

About this clone itself: The sample contains more than one DNA sequence encoding this CDR3. The chain uses TRBV5-1 and TRBJ1-2; D is possibly TRBD1 (5 bases). CDR1 is SGHRS and CDR2 is YFSETQ in the germline V gene. Trimming took off 0 bases at V and 6 bases at J, with 9 bases between the two ends. This CDR3 has 13 residues. The CDR3 loop reads CASSLGQGDGYTF. In nucleotides, the CDR3 is TGCGCCAGCAGCTTGGGGCAGGGCGATGGCTACACCTTC.

This clone turned up a few times. The rearrangement joins TRBV15 to TRBJ2-7; 10 nucleotides align to TRBD1. The CDR3 is 13 residues long. The germline gives CDR1 LNHNV, CDR2 YYDKDF (reference sequence). Trimming removed 8 bases from V and 5 bases from J; junction bases left unmatched: 6. The CDR3 here is CATGGDRGNEQYF. CDR3 in DNA: TGTGCCACCGGGGGGGACAGGGGAAACGAGCAGTACTTC.

The genes are TRBV5-1 and TRBJ1-3, with D possibly TRBD1 on 5 matching bases. Trimming shortened V by 4 bases and J by 2 bases, and 13 bases separated the two germline ends. This CDR3 has 15 amino acids. CDR1 and CDR2 (germline): SGHRS, YFSETQ. The CDR3 DNA reads TGCGCCAGCAGCCGGGGGAGTTCAGCTGGAAACACCATATATTTT. It is translated as CASSRGSSAGNTIYF. Drawing the rest from reference TRBV5-1 and TRBJ1-3, the complete variable domain is KAGVTQTPRYLIKTRGQQVTLSCSPISGHRSVSWYQQTPGQGLQFLFEYFSETQRNKGNFPGRFSGRQFSNSRSEMNVSTLELGDSALYLCASSRGSSAGNTIYFGEGSWLTVV.